The rows below give T cell receptor beta chains drawn from one sample of a study of control samples from healthy donors and cancer patients. This table comes from immunoSEQ multiplex PCR, and its TCRdb copy is limited to in-frame clones, with some not included. The sample includes roughly 80,000 clones, approximately 90% of them seen just once. The sequenced sample consisted of PBMCs. These receptors were collected from a woman aged 60 to 75 with head and neck cancer. CDR3s include the opening cysteine and the closing phenylalanine or tryptophan. A D gene is named only where the DNA matches it firmly. A clone size is listed for some rows: how often the clone was seen (once, few, many), or a class if it is expanded.

clone size: -
J gene: TRBJ2-1
V gene: TRBV4-2
D gene: -
CDR3 protein: CASSPTMGQTQYNEQFF
CDR3 DNA: TGTGCCAGCAGCCCGACCATGGGCCAAACCCAATACAATGAGCAGTTCTTC

clone size: -
J gene: TRBJ2-7
V gene: TRBV25-1
D gene: -
CDR3 protein: CASSKLDGYEQYF
CDR3 DNA: TGTGCCAGCAGTAAACTGGACGGCTACGAGCAGTACTTC

clone size: -
J gene: TRBJ2-2
V gene: TRBV29-1
D gene: -
CDR3 protein: CSAGEVDGELFF
CDR3 DNA: TGCAGCGCAGGGGAGGTAGACGGGGAGCTGTTTTTT

clone size: -
J gene: TRBJ2-1
V gene: TRBV23-1
D gene: -
CDR3 protein: CASSHGREEPIGGYNEQFF
CDR3 DNA: TGCGCCAGCAGTCACGGCAGGGAAGAGCCCATCGGGGGTTACAATGAGCAGTTCTTC

clone size: -
J gene: TRBJ1-3
V gene: TRBV19
D gene: -
CDR3 protein: CASSIMLVGASGNTIYF
CDR3 DNA: TGTGCCAGTAGTATCATGCTAGTTGGGGCTAGTGGAAACACCATATATTTT

clone size: -
J gene: TRBJ1-3
V gene: TRBV7-9
D gene: -
CDR3 protein: CASSMTGNTIYF
CDR3 DNA: TGTGCCAGCAGCATGACTGGAAACACCATATATTTT

clone size: -
J gene: TRBJ1-2
V gene: TRBV5-1
D gene: -
CDR3 protein: CASSPGTSWGKTF
CDR3 DNA: TGCGCCAGCAGCCCGGGGACGTCTTGGGGGAAGACCTTC

clone size: -
J gene: TRBJ2-1
V gene: TRBV9
D gene: TRBD1
CDR3 protein: CASAATGGLNEQFF
CDR3 DNA: TGTGCCAGCGCTGCAACAGGGGGTCTGAATGAGCAGTTCTTC

clone size: -
J gene: TRBJ2-5
V gene: TRBV7-9
D gene: -
CDR3 protein: CASSGGTGGQETQYF
CDR3 DNA: TGTGCCAGCAGCGGGGGCACTGGAGGGCAAGAGACCCAGTACTTC

clone size: -
J gene: TRBJ2-4
V gene: TRBV5-4
D gene: -
CDR3 protein: CASSLGGGSAKNIQYF
CDR3 DNA: TGTGCCAGCAGCTTGGGAGGGGGGTCGGCCAAAAACATTCAGTACTTC

clone size: -
J gene: TRBJ2-5
V gene: TRBV30
D gene: TRBD2
CDR3 protein: CAWTFGLAGGGEETQYF
CDR3 DNA: TGTGCCTGGACCTTCGGACTAGCGGGAGGTGGGGAAGAGACCCAGTACTTC

clone size: -
J gene: TRBJ2-7
V gene: TRBV11-1
D gene: -
CDR3 protein: CASLRGQSSYEQYF
CDR3 DNA: TGTGCCAGTCTGCGGGGTCAAAGCTCCTACGAGCAGTACTTC

clone size: -
J gene: TRBJ2-3
V gene: TRBV24-1
D gene: -
CDR3 protein: CATSDSRGRDTQYF
CDR3 DNA: TGTGCCACCAGTGATTCCCGGGGCCGAGATACGCAGTATTTT

clone size: -
J gene: TRBJ2-2
V gene: TRBV19
D gene: -
CDR3 protein: CASSRGPLRPPNTGELFF
CDR3 DNA: TGTGCCAGTAGCCGAGGTCCCCTCCGCCCCCCGAACACCGGGGAGCTGTTTTTT

clone size: -
J gene: TRBJ2-3
V gene: TRBV10-1
D gene: TRBD2
CDR3 protein: CASSDLAGEDTQYF
CDR3 DNA: TGCGCCAGCAGTGATCTAGCGGGAGAAGATACGCAGTATTTT

clone size: -
J gene: TRBJ2-5
V gene: TRBV13
D gene: TRBD2
CDR3 protein: CASSLGTLAGPRETQYF
CDR3 DNA: TGTGCCAGCAGCTTAGGGACCCTAGCGGGACCTCGGGAGACCCAGTACTTC

clone size: once
J gene: TRBJ2-7
V gene: TRBV5-1
D gene: -
CDR3 protein: CASSLRGTAYEQYF
CDR3 DNA: TGCGCCAGCAGCTTGCGAGGGACGGCCTACGAGCAGTACTTC

clone size: -
J gene: TRBJ2-3
V gene: TRBV11-2
D gene: -
CDR3 protein: CASSASTDTQYF
CDR3 DNA: TGTGCCAGCAGCGCTAGCACAGATACGCAGTATTTT

clone size: -
J gene: TRBJ2-2
V gene: TRBV7-2
D gene: -
CDR3 protein: CASSLRGVGELFF
CDR3 DNA: TGTGCCAGCAGCTTACGAGGTGTCGGGGAGCTGTTTTTT

clone size: once
J gene: TRBJ2-1
V gene: TRBV5-6
D gene: -
CDR3 protein: CASRVVGGKQFF
CDR3 DNA: TGTGCCAGCAGGGTTGTTGGAGGGAAGCAGTTCTTC

clone size: -
J gene: TRBJ1-1
V gene: TRBV27
D gene: TRBD1
CDR3 protein: CASKGTGGNTEAFF
CDR3 DNA: TGTGCCAGCAAAGGGACAGGGGGCAACACTGAAGCTTTCTTT

clone size: -
J gene: TRBJ2-5
V gene: TRBV11-3
D gene: -
CDR3 protein: CASSPHPDSQETQYF
CDR3 DNA: TGTGCCAGCAGCCCCCACCCGGACAGTCAAGAGACCCAGTACTTC